This is a list of T cell receptor beta chains from one sample in a study of shared clonotypes between healthy human individuals. Measured with immunoSEQ multiplex PCR; TCRdb has only the in-frame clones, and not every one. Of about 1.5 million clones listed, about 98% are singletons. Sequenced: naive CD4+ T cells sorted from blood. The receptors were gathered from a man under 40 in good health. CDR3s include the opening cysteine and the closing phenylalanine or tryptophan. A D gene is named only where the DNA matches it firmly. Clone size is shown for a subset of rows, as once, few, many or a class of expanded clone.

J | V | size | D | CDR3 | DNA
TRBJ2-3 | TRBV18 | . | TRBD2 | CASSPRTSGSWADTQYF | TGTGCCAGCTCACCACGGACTAGCGGGAGTTGGGCAGATACGCAGTATTTT
TRBJ2-7 | TRBV10-1 | . | . | CASSVVRDSYEQYF | TGCGCCAGTTCCGTGGTGCGGGACTCCTACGAGCAGTACTTC
TRBJ1-1 | TRBV10-1 | . | . | CASSESMRAAFF | TGCGCCAGCAGTGAGTCTATGAGGGCGGCTTTCTTT
TRBJ2-6 | TRBV4-3 | . | TRBD1 | CASSQFPGTGAGANVLTF | TGCGCCAGCAGCCAATTTCCCGGGACAGGGGCTGGGGCCAACGTCCTGACTTTC
TRBJ2-1 | TRBV11-3 | . | . | CASSLFPGRDEQFF | TGTGCCAGCAGCCTCTTCCCGGGTCGCGATGAGCAGTTCTTC
TRBJ2-1 | TRBV7-3 | . | . | CASFPSRSGRNNEQFF | TGTGCCAGCTTTCCCTCTCGGTCGGGTCGAAACAATGAGCAGTTCTTC
TRBJ2-1 | TRBV14 | . | . | CASSQFAGALNEQFF | TGTGCCAGCAGCCAATTCGCAGGGGCCCTCAATGAGCAGTTCTTC
TRBJ2-1 | TRBV7-2 | once | TRBD2 | CASSHPGLAAHEQFF | TGTGCCAGCAGCCATCCGGGACTAGCCGCCCATGAGCAGTTCTTC
TRBJ2-1 | TRBV6-4 | . | TRBD2 | CASSVLAGGPDEQFF | TGTGCCAGCAGTGTCCTAGCGGGAGGGCCCGATGAGCAGTTCTTC
TRBJ1-1 | TRBV5-1 | . | . | CASSLRQNFNTEAFF | TGCGCCAGCAGCTTGAGGCAGAACTTCAACACTGAAGCTTTCTTT
TRBJ2-7 | TRBV7-2 | . | . | CASSSLLWREQYF | TGTGCCAGCAGCTCGTTACTATGGCGCGAGCAGTACTTC
TRBJ2-7 | TRBV2 | . | . | CASSQTGQGPYEQYF | TGTGCCAGCAGTCAAACAGGGCAAGGCCCCTACGAGCAGTACTTC
TRBJ2-5 | TRBV29-1 | . | TRBD1 | CSVPPGTGGLKTQYF | TGCAGCGTTCCTCCCGGGACAGGGGGCTTGAAGACCCAGTACTTC
TRBJ2-5 | TRBV4-3 | . | TRBD2 | CASSQSGRSTQETQYF | TGCGCCAGCAGCCAAAGCGGGAGGTCTACCCAAGAGACCCAGTACTTC
TRBJ2-7 | TRBV10-1 | . | TRBD2 | CASSRLADSYEQYF | TGCGCCAGCAGTAGACTAGCGGACTCCTACGAGCAGTACTTC
TRBJ1-3 | TRBV6-5 | . | TRBD1 | CASKQGAGNTIYF | TGTGCCAGTAAACAGGGGGCGGGAAACACCATATATTTT
TRBJ2-7 | TRBV13 | once | TRBD1 | CASSFNRGQGASEQYF | TGTGCCAGCAGCTTTAATAGAGGACAGGGGGCTAGCGAGCAGTACTTC
TRBJ2-7 | TRBV27 | . | . | CASSFRQGYEQYF | TGTGCCAGCAGTTTCCGGCAGGGTTACGAGCAGTACTTC
TRBJ2-5 | TRBV14 | . | TRBD2 | CASSPWTSGSYGGLFQETQYF | TGTGCCAGCAGCCCCTGGACTAGCGGGAGTTATGGGGGATTATTCCAAGAGACCCAGTACTTC
TRBJ2-7 | TRBV6-5 | . | . | CASSDSWHEQYF | TGTGCCAGCAGTGACTCATGGCACGAGCAGTACTTC